One sample yielded the 27 T cell receptor beta chains listed below, sequenced in a study of blood T cells in healthy people across ages. Primed by a sample-barcoded 5' primer and a J-beta primer mix, a second PCR proceeded for 7 to 11 cycles. TCRdb used MiXCR to reprocess the 5' RACE reads, holding one entry per CDR3 protein. The table shows around 800,000 distinct CDR3 sequences, with roughly 25% occurring only once. The same sample was also used in a study of T cells of mothers and their children.

Sequenced sample: blood. The source of these receptors is a boy aged 5-17 years in good health.

In this sample, this clonotype turned up a few times. The chain employs TRBV7-9 and TRBJ1-2, with D unresolved. This CDR3 has 15 residues. The V gene's germline CDR1 is SEHNR and CDR2 FQNEAQ (reference sequence). V lost 1 base to trimming and J lost 0 bases, with 9 bases between them. In nucleotides, the CDR3 is TGTGCCAGCAGCTTAGAAAGGAAAGCTAACTATGGCTACACCTTC. Residues: CASSLERKANYGYTF.

V is TRBV20-1 and J is TRBJ2-5; the match to TRBD2 covers 9 bases. Judging by the DNA end, TRBJ2-1 fits better; the J call may be wrong. Germline CDR1 is DFQATT and CDR2 is SNEGSKA (reference sequence). The CDR3 has 15 residues. CDR3 residues: CSARDSRGGASEQFF. CDR3 coding DNA: TGCAGTGCTAGAGATTCGCGCGGGGGGGCAAGTGAGCAGTTCTTC.

This clonotype was counted only a few times. The chain combines TRBV5-1 with TRBJ1-1; tentative D call: TRBD1 (6 bases). The V gene lost 0 bases and the J gene lost 4 bases, with 10 bases spanning the gap. The V gene's germline CDR1 is SGHRS and CDR2 YFSETQ. The CDR3 consists of 14 residues. CDR3 sequence: CASSLDVRGTEAFF. The CDR3 region has the DNA TGCGCCAGCAGCTTGGATGTCAGGGGCACTGAAGCTTTCTTT.

V is TRBV20-1 and J is TRBJ2-3, with 14 nucleotides matching TRBD2. Germline assignment: CDR1 DFQATT and CDR2 SNEGSKA (reference sequence). The CDR3 has 16 residues. Trimming cost V 1 base and J 3 bases; bases outside gene matches: 3. CDR3 sequence (DNA): TGCAGTGCTAGAGGACTAGCGGGGGGGATTACAGATACGCAGTATTTT. It is translated as CSARGLAGGITDTQYF.

This clonotype was counted between two and nine times. No conserved phenylalanine or tryptophan is present at the end of the CDR3, so a read error is the likely explanation. This chain connects TRBV6-6 to TRBJ1-6; TRBD1 aligns across 7 bases. V shed 5 bases and J 4 bases; nucleotides not matched to a gene: 5. Germline V lookup: CDR1 MNHNY, CDR2 SVGAGI (reference sequence). The CDR3 extends over 15 amino acids. CDR3 sequence: CASSGTAVYNSPLHL. CDR3 in DNA: TGTGCCAGCAGTGGGACAGCGGTTTATAATTCACCCCTCCACCTT.

The gene calls are TRBV21-1 and TRBJ2-5; the D call in the table, TRBD1, was not verified against the DNA. With the DNA end fitting TRBJ2-1 better, the J assignment may be wrong. TRBV21-1 is annotated as a pseudogene. The CDR3 is made up of 14 amino acids. The CDR3 nucleotides are TGTGCCAGCAGCAAAGCGGGACAAGACAATGAGCAGTTCTTC. Protein sequence: CASSKAGQDNEQFF.

The chain recombines TRBV12-3 or TRBV12-4 with TRBJ2-5, with 14 nucleotides matching TRBD2. With the DNA end fitting TRBJ2-1 better, the J assignment may be wrong. This CDR3 has 17 amino acids. The CDR3 bases are TGTGCCAGCAGTTTAAAGACTAGCGGGGGGGCCATCGATGAGCAGTTCTTC. Amino acid sequence: CASSLKTSGGAIDEQFF.

This clonotype was observed a single time. The chain joins TRBV6-2 or TRBV6-3 to TRBJ1-6; D is possibly TRBD1 (5 bases). From germline, CDR1 is MNHEY and CDR2 SVGEGT. The V end lost 0 bases, the J end lost 4 bases, and 7 bases lay between the germline ends. The CDR3 is made up of 15 amino acids. CDR3 sequence: CASSYSQGYNSPLHF. DNA of the CDR3: TGTGCCAGCAGTTACTCGCAGGGATATAATTCACCCCTCCACTTT.

This clonotype has just a few counts. The J gene is TRBJ1-2, the V gene TRBV10-3, with 10 bases aligning to TRBD1. Per the germline V gene, CDR1 is ENHRY and CDR2 is SYGVKD. This CDR3 has 14 amino acids. V lost 6 bases and J lost 2; bases outside the gene matches: 3. The chain's CDR3 is CAIRGQGSNYGYTF. In DNA, the CDR3 is TGTGCCATCAGGGGACAGGGGTCCAACTATGGCTACACCTTC.

The V and J genes are TRBV15 and TRBJ2-5; D may be TRBD1 (6 bases). Trimming shortened V by 5 bases and J by 4 bases, and 17 bases separated the two germline ends. In germline, CDR1 is LNHNV, CDR2 YYDKDF (reference sequence). This CDR3 has 15 residues. The CDR3 DNA reads as TGTGCCACCAGCTCCGGCCAAGGGGGTGTAGAGACCCAGTACTTC. Translated: CATSSGQGGVETQYF.

A remark on this clonotype: One end of the junction is discordant with germline, which a read error may explain. The J gene is TRBJ2-1, the V gene TRBV3-1; D is undetermined. Germline assignment: CDR1 LGHDT and CDR2 YNNKEL (reference sequence). The CDR3 length is 15 residues. For the CDR3, the DNA is TGTGCCGGCAGCCAACTGGTCGGCCTTATGGATGAGCAGTTCTTC. It encodes CAGSQLVGLMDEQFF.

This clonotype was observed a handful of times. The J gene is TRBJ1-5, the V gene TRBV24-1; D ambiguous. V lost 4 bases to trimming and J lost 4 bases, with 4 bases between them. The CDR3 is 12 residues long. In germline, CDR1 is KGHDR, CDR2 SFDVKD. CDR3 bases: TGTGCCACCAGTGACCTGAATCAGCCCCAGCATTTT. Residues: CATSDLNQPQHF.

The rearrangement joins TRBV29-1 to TRBJ2-5; 7 bases fit TRBD1. Per the germline V gene, CDR1 is SQVTM and CDR2 is ANQGSEA. V trimming: 6 bases; J trimming: 10 bases; junction bases outside the gene matches: 14. The CDR3 has 13 residues. CDR3: CSVQGDRSWDQYF. The CDR3 DNA reads TGCAGCGTCCAGGGGGACCGTTCCTGGGACCAGTACTTC.

This chain connects TRBV6-5 to TRBJ2-5; 15 positions match TRBD2. The CDR3 consists of 17 residues. Looked up from germline, CDR1 is MNHEY and CDR2 is SVGAGI. The J segment lost 5 bases and the V segment lost 2 bases, leaving 6 bases of the junction unmatched. The CDR3 nucleotides are TGTGCCAGCAGTTACGGACTAGCGGGGGGGCGAGGGGAGACCCAGTACTTC. This sequence encodes CASSYGLAGGRGETQYF.

V gene TRBV5-1 combines with J gene TRBJ2-5; D is uncertain. Germline V gene data show CDR1 as SGHRS and CDR2 as YFSETQ. Trimming cost V 2 bases and J 5 bases, with 10 bases left between them. The length of the CDR3 is 13 residues. DNA for the CDR3: TGCGCCAGCAGCTTTGGTAGCTGGGAGACCCAGTACTTC. Protein: CASSFGSWETQYF.

A note on this clonotype: In this CDR3 the conserved last residue, phenylalanine or tryptophan, is missing, so a read error is likely. The V and J genes are TRBV5-1 and TRBJ1-4; no clear D gene. Germline CDR1 reads SGHRS; CDR2 reads YFSETQ. This CDR3 contains 13 residues. The V gene lost 3 bases and the J gene lost 6 bases, with 9 bases spanning the gap. CDR3 DNA sequence: TGCGCCAGCAGCTGGGATCGGGATGAAAAACTGTTTCTT. It encodes CASSWDRDEKLFL.

In this sample, this clonotype turned up a few times. The chain uses TRBV27 and TRBJ2-6; weak D call: TRBD2 (5 bases). This CDR3 is 17 amino acids long. The germline gives CDR1 MNHEY, CDR2 SMNVEV (reference sequence). Deletions cut 8 bases from V and 0 bases from J, with 17 bases between. The CDR3 loop reads CASSHGEVSSGANVLTF. The CDR3 DNA follows: TGTGCCAGCTCCCACGGGGAAGTATCCTCTGGGGCCAACGTCCTGACTTTC.

This clonotype was observed many times. The chain has TRBV12-3 or TRBV12-4 and TRBJ2-5; 10 bases agree with TRBD2. The CDR3 is made up of 14 amino acids. Losses at the gene ends were 5 bases for V and 3 bases for J; bases not matched to a gene: 3. Here the CDR3 reads CASSPSGGEETQYF. In DNA, the CDR3 is TGTGCCAGCAGTCCGAGCGGGGGGGAAGAGACCCAGTACTTC.

A few counts support this clonotype. The CDR3 coding sequence is TGTGCCAGCAGACAGGGGACAGCTACGAACACTGAAGCTTTCTTT. Protein: CASRQGTATNTEAFF. The genes are TRBV28 and TRBJ1-1, with 7 bases that match TRBD1. V lost 6 bases and J lost 1; bases outside the gene matches: 8. This CDR3 has 15 residues. CDR1 MDHEN and CDR2 SYDVKM come from the germline V gene.

The chain has TRBV7-8 and TRBJ1-2; D gene unclear. The CDR3 runs 17 residues. Germline CDR1 reads SGHVS; CDR2 reads FQNEAQ. V shed 1 base and J shed 6 bases, with 21 bases lying between them. The CDR3: CASSLVPGTWIGNGYTF. DNA for the CDR3: TGTGCCAGCAGCTTAGTCCCGGGAACTTGGATCGGAAATGGCTACACCTTC.

The V and J genes are TRBV6-1 and TRBJ1-1; 10 nucleotides align to TRBD1. J was trimmed by 1 base and V by 6 bases; bases with no gene match: 11. Germline V gene lookup returns CDR1 MNHNS and CDR2 SASEGT. CDR3 length: 17 residues. The CDR3 sequence is CASRTGTGDSTNTEAFF. CDR3 DNA sequence: TGTGCCAGCAGAACCGGGACAGGGGACTCCACGAACACTGAAGCTTTCTTT.

This rearrangement joins TRBV5-4 to TRBJ2-1, with TRBD1 identical over 8 bases. Germline CDR1 SGHNT, CDR2 YYREEE (reference sequence). This CDR3 is built from 15 residues. With 0 bases clipped from V and 3 bases from J, the junction kept 2 bases outside the gene matches. CDR3 region: CASSLAGQDYNEQFF. The CDR3 region has the DNA TGTGCCAGCAGCTTGGCGGGACAGGACTACAATGAGCAGTTCTTC. Filled out from reference TRBV5-4 and TRBJ2-1, the complete variable domain reads ETGVTQSPTHLIKTRGQQVTLRCSSQSGHNTVSWYQQALGQGPQFIFQYYREEENGRGNFPPRFSGLQFPNYSSELNVNALELDDSALYLCASSLAGQDYNEQFFGPGTRLTVL.

V is TRBV9 and J is TRBJ2-2; 9 bases agree with TRBD2. Germline V gene data show CDR1 as SGDLS and CDR2 as YYNGEE. J was trimmed by 7 bases and V by 2 bases; bases with no gene match: 3. The CDR3 is made up of 14 amino acids. CDR3 bases: TGTGCCAGCAGCGTGCGACTAGCGGACGGGGAGCTGTTTTTT. Translation: CASSVRLADGELFF.

This sequence joins TRBV20-1 and TRBJ1-1, with TRBD1 identical over 7 bases. V gave up 6 bases and J gave up 0 bases; unmatched junction bases: 10. This CDR3 contains 15 residues. Germline assignment: CDR1 DFQATT and CDR2 SNEGSKA (reference sequence). CDR3 in DNA: TGCAGTGCCCGTAGGGCAGGGGGGATGAACACTGAAGCTTTCTTT. Amino acids: CSARRAGGMNTEAFF.

The chain recombines TRBV20-1 with TRBJ2-1; TRBD2 matches at 12 bases. This CDR3 spans 14 amino acids. CDR1 and CDR2 from the germline V gene are DFQATT and SNEGSKA (reference sequence). The trim removed 6 bases at V and 5 bases at J, leaving 5 bases unmatched. The DNA of the CDR3 is TGCAGTGCGGAGACTAGCGGGGGAGACAATGAGCAGTTCTTC. Its translation: CSAETSGGDNEQFF.

This clonotype was picked up a small number of times. The V gene is TRBV20-1, the J gene TRBJ2-1; D is perhaps TRBD2 (6 bases). CDR1 is DFQATT, CDR2 SNEGSKA, per germline (reference sequence). The CDR3 has 15 amino acids. With 5 bases removed from V and 0 bases from J, the gap between germline ends came to 14 bases. CDR3 in amino acids: CSAEGTPSSYNEQFF. For the CDR3, the DNA is TGCAGTGCTGAGGGGACTCCTAGCTCCTACAATGAGCAGTTCTTC.

The chain couples TRBV19 to TRBJ2-1; no reliable D call. Germline V gene data show CDR1 as LNHDA and CDR2 as SQIVND (reference sequence). V lost 4 bases, J lost 2 bases, and 15 bases lay in between. CDR3 length: 16 residues. The CDR3 region is CASSRSRRAPYNEQFF. DNA for the CDR3: TGTGCCAGTAGTAGAAGTAGAAGGGCGCCCTACAATGAGCAGTTCTTC.